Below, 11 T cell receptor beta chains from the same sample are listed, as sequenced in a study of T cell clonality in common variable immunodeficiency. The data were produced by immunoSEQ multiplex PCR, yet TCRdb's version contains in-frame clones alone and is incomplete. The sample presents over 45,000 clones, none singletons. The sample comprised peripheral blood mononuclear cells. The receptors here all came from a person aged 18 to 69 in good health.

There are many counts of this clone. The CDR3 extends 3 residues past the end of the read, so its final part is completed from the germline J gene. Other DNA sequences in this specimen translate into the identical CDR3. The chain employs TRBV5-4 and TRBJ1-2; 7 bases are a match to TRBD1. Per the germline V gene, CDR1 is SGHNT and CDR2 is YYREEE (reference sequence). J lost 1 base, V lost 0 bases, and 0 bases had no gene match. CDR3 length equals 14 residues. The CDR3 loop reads CASSLDRGNYGYTF. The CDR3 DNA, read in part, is TGTGCCAGCAGCTTGGACAGGGGTAACTATGGC. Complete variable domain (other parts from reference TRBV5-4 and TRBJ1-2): ETGVTQSPTHLIKTRGQQVTLRCSSQSGHNTVSWYQQALGQGPQFIFQYYREEENGRGNFPPRFSGLQFPNYSSELNVNALELDDSALYLCASSLDRGNYGYTFGSGTRLTVV.

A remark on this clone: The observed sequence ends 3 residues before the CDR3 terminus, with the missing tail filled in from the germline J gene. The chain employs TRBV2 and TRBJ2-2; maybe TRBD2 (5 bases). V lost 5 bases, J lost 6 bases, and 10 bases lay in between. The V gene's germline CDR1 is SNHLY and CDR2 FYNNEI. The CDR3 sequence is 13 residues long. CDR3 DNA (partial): TGTGCCAGCAGTCAGACGGACTCCGGGGAG. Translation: CASSQTDSGE. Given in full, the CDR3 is CASSQTDSGELFF.

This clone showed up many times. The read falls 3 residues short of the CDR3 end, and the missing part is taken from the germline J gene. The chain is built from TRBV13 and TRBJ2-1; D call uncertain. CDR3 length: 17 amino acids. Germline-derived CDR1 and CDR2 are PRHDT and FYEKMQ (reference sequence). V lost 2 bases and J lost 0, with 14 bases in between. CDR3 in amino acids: CASSLTRHLASYNEQFF. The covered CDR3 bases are TGTGCCAGCAGCTTAACGAGACACCTTGCCTCCTACAATGAG.

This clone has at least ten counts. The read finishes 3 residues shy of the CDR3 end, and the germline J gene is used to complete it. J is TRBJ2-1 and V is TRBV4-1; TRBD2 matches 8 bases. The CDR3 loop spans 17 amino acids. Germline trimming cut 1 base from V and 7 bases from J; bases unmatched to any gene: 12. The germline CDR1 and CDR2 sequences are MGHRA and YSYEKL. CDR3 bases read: TGCGCCAGCAGCCAAGTCATGGGGGCGGGGGGTAAGAATGAG. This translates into CASSQVMGAGGKNE. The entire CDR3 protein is CASSQVMGAGGKNEQFF.

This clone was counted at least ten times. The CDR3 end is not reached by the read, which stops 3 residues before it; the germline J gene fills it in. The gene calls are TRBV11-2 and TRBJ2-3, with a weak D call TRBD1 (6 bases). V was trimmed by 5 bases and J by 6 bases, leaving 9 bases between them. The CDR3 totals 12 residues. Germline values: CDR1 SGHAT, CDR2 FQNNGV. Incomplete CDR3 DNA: TGTGCCAGCAGCCCGCAGGGGGATACG. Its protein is CASSPQGDT. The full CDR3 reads CASSPQGDTQYF.

The CDR3 loop reads CASSEALRGRGGYTF. The CDR3 bases that were read are TGTGCCAGCAGTGAAGCGCTTCGGGGAAGAGGCGGC. The chain combines TRBV2 with TRBJ1-2; no clear D. Sequencing ends 3 residues short of the CDR3 end; the germline J gene provides the rest. The CDR3 is made up of 15 amino acids. In germline, CDR1 is SNHLY, CDR2 FYNNEI. The entire variable domain, with the rest obtained from reference TRBV2 and TRBJ1-2, is as follows: EPEVTQTPSHQVTQMGQEVILRCVPISNHLYFYWYRQILGQKVEFLVSFYNNEISEKSEIFDDQFSVERPDGSNFTLKIRSTKLEDSAMYFCASSEALRGRGGYTFGSGTRLTVV.

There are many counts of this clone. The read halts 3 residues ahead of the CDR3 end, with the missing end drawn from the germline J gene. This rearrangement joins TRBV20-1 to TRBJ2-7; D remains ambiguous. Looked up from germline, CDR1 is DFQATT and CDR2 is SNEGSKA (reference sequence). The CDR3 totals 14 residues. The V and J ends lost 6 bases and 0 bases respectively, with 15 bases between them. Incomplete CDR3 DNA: TGCAGTGCACCCCCAGTGCCCAGCTCCTACGAG. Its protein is CSAPPVPSSYE. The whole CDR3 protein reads CSAPPVPSSYEQYF.

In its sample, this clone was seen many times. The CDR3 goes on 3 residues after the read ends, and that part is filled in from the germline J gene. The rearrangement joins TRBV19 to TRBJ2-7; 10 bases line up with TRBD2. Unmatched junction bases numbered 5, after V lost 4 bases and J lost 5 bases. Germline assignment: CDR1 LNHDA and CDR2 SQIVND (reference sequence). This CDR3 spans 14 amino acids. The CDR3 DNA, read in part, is TGTGCCAGTAGTAGTCTAGCGGGAGCGAACGAG. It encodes CASSSLAGANE. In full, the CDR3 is CASSSLAGANEQYF.

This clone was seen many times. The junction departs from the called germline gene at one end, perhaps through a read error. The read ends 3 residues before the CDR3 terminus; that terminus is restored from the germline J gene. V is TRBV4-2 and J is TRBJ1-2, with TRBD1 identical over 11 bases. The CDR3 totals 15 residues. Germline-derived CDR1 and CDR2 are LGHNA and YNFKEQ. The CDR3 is CASSPGQGAGYGYTF. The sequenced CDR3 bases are TGCGCCAGCAGCCCAGGACAGGGGGCCGGCTATGGC.

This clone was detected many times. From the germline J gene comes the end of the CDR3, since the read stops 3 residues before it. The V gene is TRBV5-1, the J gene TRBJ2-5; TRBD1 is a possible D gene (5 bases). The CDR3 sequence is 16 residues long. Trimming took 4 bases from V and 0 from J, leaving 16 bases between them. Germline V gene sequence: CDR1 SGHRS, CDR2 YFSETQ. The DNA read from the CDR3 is TGCGCCAGCAGCCCTCTATCCCAGGGAAACCAAGAGACC. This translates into CASSPLSQGNQET. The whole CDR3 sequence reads CASSPLSQGNQETQYF. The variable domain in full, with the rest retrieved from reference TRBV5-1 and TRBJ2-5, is KAGVTQTPRYLIKTRGQQVTLSCSPISGHRSVSWYQQTPGQGLQFLFEYFSETQRNKGNFPGRFSGRQFSNSRSEMNVSTLELGDSALYLCASSPLSQGNQETQYFGPGTRLLVL.

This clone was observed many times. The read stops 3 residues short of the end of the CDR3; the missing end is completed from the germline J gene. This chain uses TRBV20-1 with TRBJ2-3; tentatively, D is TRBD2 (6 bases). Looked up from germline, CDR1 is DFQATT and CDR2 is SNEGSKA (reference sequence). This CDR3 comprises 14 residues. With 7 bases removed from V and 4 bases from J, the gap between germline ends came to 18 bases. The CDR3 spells CSGPGLEASDTQYF. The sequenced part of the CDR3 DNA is TGCAGTGGCCCGGGACTCGAGGCGTCAGATACG.